This T cell receptor beta chain stems from a study of a mutant IDH1 vaccine in newly diagnosed glioma. Study summary: In some groups vaccination began 4-6 weeks post-radiotherapy; others received it with temozolomide. Patients had received radiotherapy, temozolomide, or both previously, most receiving both.

The germline V and J ends were trimmed by 8 bases and 4 bases, with 11 bases remaining between them. The CDR3 loop spans 12 amino acids. CDR1 and CDR2 (germline): MNHNS, SASEGT. Regarding this clone: Its antigen is currently unknown.

TCRdb keeps only in-frame clones here, not all; method: immunoSEQ multiplex PCR. The sample consists of 10,000 to 15,000 clones, roughly four fifths of them appearing once. Time point of the sample: week 47, end of study. One vaccine dose held 300 ug of mutant IDH1 20-mer peptide and came with topical imiquimod. The study enrolled donors with new WHO grade 3 or 4 IDH1-mutant, ATRX-lost astrocytomas. The source was PBMCs, collected from a glioma patient whose treatment included an IDH1 peptide vaccine. This rearrangement joins TRBV6-1 to TRBJ1-2, with D tentatively TRBD1 (5 bases). This clonotype originated in a middle-aged woman with glioma. The CDR3 sequence is CASDSNGYGYTF. Here the CDR3 DNA reads TGTGCCAGCGACAGTAATGGCTATGGCTACACCTTC.